These 14 T cell receptor beta chains were all obtained from the same sample, sequenced in a study of blood T cell repertoires in COVID-19 (dated by TCRdb to about 2020). Library preparation was by the immunoSEQ multiplex PCR assay. What TCRdb holds here is the immuneACCESS table cut down to in-frame rearrangements. Part of the clones is not present; checked against another copy, under half of the missing clones reflect an unresolved V gene, and the others are unexplained. Across this sample there are 200,000 to 250,000 clones, with about 85% seen only once. Around 18% of the sample goes to the ten largest clones. The source material was peripheral blood. The receptors were sampled from a woman older than 75 with active or convalescent COVID-19.

The rearrangement joins TRBV5-4 to TRBJ1-1, with D perhaps matching TRBD1 (5 bases). The V gene lost 0 bases and the J gene lost 0 bases, with 6 bases spanning the gap. This CDR3 has 14 residues. Germline-derived CDR1 and CDR2 are SGHNT and YYREEE (reference sequence). CDR3 residues: CASSLGGVNTEAFF. CDR3 nucleotide sequence: TGTGCCAGCAGCTTGGGGGGCGTGAACACTGAAGCTTTCTTT.

In this sample, this clone turned up once. The chain carries TRBV7-9 and TRBJ1-1, with TRBD1 matching 11 bases. Per germline, CDR1 SEHNR and CDR2 FQNEAQ (reference sequence). The CDR3 contains 15 residues. V lost 1 base to trimming and J lost 4 bases; unmatched junction nucleotides: 2. DNA of the CDR3: TGTGCCAGCAGCTTAGGAGGGACAGGGGGCACTGAAGCTTTCTTT. Translating it yields CASSLGGTGGTEAFF. The full variable domain, in which reference TRBV7-9 and TRBJ1-1 provide the parts outside the CDR3, is DTGVSQNPRHKITKRGQNVTFRCDPISEHNRLYWYRQTLGQGPEFLTYFQNEAQLEKSRLLSDRFSAERPKGSFSTLEIQRTEQGDSAMYLCASSLGGTGGTEAFFGQGTRLTVV.

The rearrangement links TRBV11-3 to TRBJ2-1; D is uncertain. This CDR3 has 15 residues. Germline V gene sequence: CDR1 SGHNT, CDR2 YENEEA. V was pared by 5 bases and J by 2 bases, with 13 bases between. The CDR3 sequence is CASSRHSGTYNEQFF. For the CDR3, the DNA is TGTGCCAGCAGCCGTCACAGTGGAACCTACAATGAGCAGTTCTTC.

This clone was observed a single time. Just one base apart from a much larger clone, this may be a read error. The sample contains more than one DNA sequence encoding this CDR3. The chain combines TRBV21-1 with TRBJ2-7; no check of the table's D call, TRBD1, against the DNA was made. TRBV21-1 is tagged as a pseudogene. This CDR3 is 16 amino acids long. The CDR3 nucleotides are TGTGCCAGCAGCAAAGGTCGACAGGCTCCAGCCTACGAGCAGTACTTC. Its translation is CASSKGRQAPAYEQYF.

The rearrangement links TRBV7-3 to TRBJ1-4; D possibly corresponds to TRBD1 (6 bases). CDR3 length: 15 residues. Deletions cut 0 bases from V and 7 bases from J, with 12 bases between. Germline V gene data show CDR1 as SGHTA and CDR2 as FQGTGA. CDR3 coding DNA: TGTGCCAGCAGCTTAACAGGGGGACGGGGTGAAAAACTGTTTTTT. This codes for CASSLTGGRGEKLFF.

The chain carries TRBV5-4 and TRBJ1-2, with D perhaps matching TRBD1 (5 bases). Trimming removed 3 bases from V and 4 bases from J, with 19 bases in between. The CDR3 sequence is 16 residues long. The germline gives CDR1 SGHNT, CDR2 YYREEE (reference sequence). The CDR3 DNA follows: TGTGCCAGCAGCTCGTGGGGCCGGGGGACGCCCTATGGCTACACCTTC. As protein: CASSSWGRGTPYGYTF.

As regards this clone: Other DNA sequences of this sample code for an identical CDR3. The chain uses TRBV6-2 or TRBV6-3 and TRBJ2-1; a possible D gene is TRBD1 (6 bases). The CDR3 loop spans 14 amino acids. CDR1 and CDR2 (germline): MNHEY, SVGEGT. Between the trimmed V and J ends, which lost 4 bases and 0 bases, there was a span of 7 bases. The CDR3 spells CASSLDSSYNEQFF. As DNA, the CDR3 is TGTGCCAGCAGTTTGGACAGCTCCTACAATGAGCAGTTCTTC.

The chain carries TRBV5-4 and TRBJ2-7, with D maybe TRBD2 (5 bases). V dropped 4 bases and J dropped 2 bases, with 16 bases sitting between them. Germline loops: CDR1 SGHNT, CDR2 YYREEE (reference sequence). The CDR3 runs to 15 residues. The CDR3 region has the DNA TGTGCCAGCAGCCCCCGGGAACTAGGCGCCTACGAGCAGTACTTC. Translation: CASSPRELGAYEQYF.

CDR3 loop: CAWSVPGQGGGYTF. CDR3 sequence (DNA): TGTGCCTGGAGTGTACCTGGGCAGGGAGGTGGCTACACCTTC. The gene calls are TRBV30 and TRBJ1-2; the D gene is possibly TRBD1 (5 bases). In germline, CDR1 is GTSNPN, CDR2 SVGIG (reference sequence). The length of the CDR3 is 14 residues. Trimming cost V 0 bases and J 7 bases, with 15 bases left between them. Combining the CDR3 with reference TRBV30 and TRBJ1-2 gives the whole variable domain SQTIHQWPATLVQPVGSPLSLECTVEGTSNPNLYWYRQAAGRGLQLLFYSVGIGQISSEVPQNLSASRPQDRQFILSSKKLLLSDSGFYLCAWSVPGQGGGYTFGSGTRLTVV.

This clone occurred a few times. The chain has TRBV11-2 and TRBJ2-7; D might be TRBD1 (5 bases). This CDR3 is built from 15 residues. Trimming took off 0 bases at V and 1 base at J, with 10 bases between the two ends. Germline V gene sequence: CDR1 SGHAT, CDR2 FQNNGV. The CDR3 DNA reads as TGTGCCAGCAGCTTAGATATCAGGGAATCCTACGAGCAGTACTTC. As protein: CASSLDIRESYEQYF.

This sequence joins TRBV30 and TRBJ2-3; 8 bases align to TRBD2. The ends lost 0 bases at V and 0 bases at J; junction bases unmatched: 8. CDR1 is GTSNPN and CDR2 is SVGIG in the germline V gene (reference sequence). The CDR3 runs 17 residues. The CDR3 reads CAWSVGLAGSSTDTQYF. The CDR3 DNA is TGTGCCTGGAGTGTCGGGCTAGCGGGTTCTAGCACAGATACGCAGTATTTT.

The rearrangement uses TRBV11-3 and TRBJ1-3; possible D gene TRBD1, 5 bases. Germline CDR1 reads SGHNT; CDR2 reads YENEEA. The length of the CDR3 is 15 residues. Deletions cut 5 bases from V and 2 bases from J, with 13 bases between. Here the CDR3 DNA reads TGTGCCAGCAGCCTCCCGGGGGGTGCTGGAAACACCATATATTTT. Encoded protein: CASSLPGGAGNTIYF.

This sequence joins TRBV5-1 and TRBJ2-5, with unresolved D. The ends were cut back, 0 bases at V and 5 bases at J, with 5 bases in the middle. CDR1 SGHRS and CDR2 YFSETQ come from the germline V gene. The length of the CDR3 is 12 residues. In nucleotides, the CDR3 is TGCGCCAGCAGCTTGGTGGGCGAGACCCAGTACTTC. This encodes CASSLVGETQYF.

The chain couples TRBV15 to TRBJ2-3, with 14 bases that match TRBD2. Losses at the gene ends were 3 bases for V and 5 bases for J; bases not matched to a gene: 13. This CDR3 spans 19 amino acids. The germline V gene has CDR1 LNHNV and CDR2 YYDKDF (reference sequence). The CDR3 region is CATSSLYFRTSGGRDTQYF. The CDR3 DNA is TGTGCCACCAGCAGTCTATATTTTAGGACTAGCGGGGGGAGAGATACGCAGTATTTT.